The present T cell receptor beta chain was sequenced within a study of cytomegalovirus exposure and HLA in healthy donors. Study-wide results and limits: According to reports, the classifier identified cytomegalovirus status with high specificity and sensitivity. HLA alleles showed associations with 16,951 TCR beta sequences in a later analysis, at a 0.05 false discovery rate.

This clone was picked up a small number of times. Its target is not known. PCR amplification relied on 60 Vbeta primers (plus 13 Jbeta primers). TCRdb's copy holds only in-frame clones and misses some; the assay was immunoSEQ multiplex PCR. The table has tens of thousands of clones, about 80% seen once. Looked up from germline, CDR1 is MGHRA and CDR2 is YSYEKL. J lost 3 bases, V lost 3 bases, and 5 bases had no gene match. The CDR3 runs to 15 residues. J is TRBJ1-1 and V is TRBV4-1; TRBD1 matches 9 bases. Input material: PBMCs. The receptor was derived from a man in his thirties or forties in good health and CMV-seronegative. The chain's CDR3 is CASSQTGQGHTEAFF. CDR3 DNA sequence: TGCGCCAGCAGCCAGACAGGACAGGGGCACACTGAAGCTTTCTTT.